This is a list of T cell receptor beta chains from one sample in a study of shared clonotypes between healthy human individuals. Method: immunoSEQ multiplex PCR; TCRdb's copy keeps in-frame clones and lacks some. The data hold millions of clones, with approximately 90% observed a single time. Material: naive CD4+ T cells sorted from blood. These receptors all come from a man between 18 and 35 years old in good health. Each CDR3 is given with its conserved first and last residue. D genes are given only for firm matches. Not all rows give a size; the values are once, few, many and, for expanded clones, a class.

TRBV5-1	-	TRBJ1-4	-	TGCGCCAGCAGCTTCGAGGGGGGTCAGAAACTGTTTTTT	CASSFEGGQKLFF
TRBV6-5	once	TRBJ2-3	TRBD1	TGTGCCAGCAGCCGACAGGGGAGAGATACGCAGTATTTT	CASSRQGRDTQYF
TRBV7-9	-	TRBJ1-2	-	TGTGCCAGCAGCTTAGGGGCGGGAAAGAACTATGGCTACACCTTC	CASSLGAGKNYGYTF
TRBV7-9	-	TRBJ2-1	TRBD2	TGTGCCAGCAGCTCCTTACTAGCGGGAGTTGTGAATGAGCAGTTCTTC	CASSSLLAGVVNEQFF
TRBV2	-	TRBJ1-2	-	TGTGCCAGCAGTGACAGCAAAAAAGGTGGCTACACCTTC	CASSDSKKGGYTF
TRBV18	once	TRBJ2-5	TRBD2	TGTGCCAGCTCACCACCGCCTAGCGGCCCTCGAAGAGAGACCCAGTACTTC	CASSPPPSGPRRETQYF
TRBV28	-	TRBJ2-2	-	TGTGCCACCGAGAACACCGGGGAGCTGTTTTTT	CATENTGELFF
TRBV2	-	TRBJ1-6	-	TGTGCCACCGCACGGGACATTAATTCACCCCTCCACTTT	CATARDINSPLHF
TRBV7-2	once	TRBJ2-3	-	TGTGCCAGCAGCCGAGAAGGGCGCCAAGATACGCAGTATTTT	CASSREGRQDTQYF
TRBV4-1	-	TRBJ2-1	TRBD2	TGCGCCAGCAGCCAACCTACGACTAGCGGAGTACTATACAATGAGCAGTTCTTC	CASSQPTTSGVLYNEQFF
TRBV30	-	TRBJ1-4	TRBD1	TGTGCCTGGAGTGAAAGGACAGGGAGGGGTGAAAAACTGTTTTTT	CAWSERTGRGEKLFF
TRBV11-2	-	TRBJ1-2	TRBD1	TGTGCCAGCAGCTTTACAGACAGGGCCGACTATGGCTACACCTTC	CASSFTDRADYGYTF
TRBV20-1	-	TRBJ2-1	-	TGCAGTGCTAGATCGGTGGGTGAGCAGTTCTTC	CSARSVGEQFF
TRBV5-6	-	TRBJ1-4	-	TGTGCCAGCAGCTTTTTATCTGGGGATAATGAAAAACTGTTTTTT	CASSFLSGDNEKLFF
TRBV2	-	TRBJ2-1	-	TGTGCCAGCAGTGAGAGGCTAGCAGCCTACAATGAGCAGTTCTTC	CASSERLAAYNEQFF
TRBV18	-	TRBJ2-1	TRBD2	TGTGCCAGCTCACCACCGGGTAGCGGGGTAAATGAGCAGTTCTTC	CASSPPGSGVNEQFF
TRBV2	once	TRBJ1-5	-	TGTGCCAGCAACGTACAGGGCAGTGGCAATCAGCCCCAGCATTTT	CASNVQGSGNQPQHF
TRBV19	-	TRBJ1-2	TRBD1	TGTGCCAGTAGCAAGGGGGCGCAAGGCTATGGCTACACCTTC	CASSKGAQGYGYTF
TRBV2	-	TRBJ2-7	-	TGTGCCAGCAGTGAAGCGCTTTGGGGACGAGGGGAGCAGTACTTC	CASSEALWGRGEQYF
TRBV19	-	TRBJ2-7	TRBD1	TGTGCCAGTAGTCCCACCTTCCTAGGACAGGGGTTCACCTACGAGCAGTACTTC	CASSPTFLGQGFTYEQYF
TRBV7-2	-	TRBJ2-7	-	TGTGCCAGCAGCTTAGTAAGGGCGGGTGAGCAGTACTTC	CASSLVRAGEQYF
TRBV10-3	-	TRBJ2-1	-	TGTGCCATCAGTGAGTCGGTAACAGCTGGTCGGGAGCAGTTCTTC	CAISESVTAGREQFF
TRBV7-9	-	TRBJ2-1	TRBD2	TGTGCCAGCAGCTCACTAGCGGGGGCGGGGGAGCAGTTCTTC	CASSSLAGAGEQFF
TRBV5-1	-	TRBJ1-1	TRBD1	TGCGCCAGCAGCCTCGGGACAGCCACTGAAGCTTTCTTT	CASSLGTATEAFF